These 22 T cell receptor beta chains were sequenced from one sample in a study of T cells in Graves' hyperthyroidism and ophthalmopathy. Researchers took RNA transcripts and amplified the TCR beta CDR3 regions from them. HTBI primers drove first-round RT-PCR of the TCR CDR3. TCRdb itself ran the multiplex PCR reads through MiXCR, one entry per CDR3 protein. The sample shows 480,000 or so distinct CDR3 sequences, about 45% of them seen only once. Sample: peripheral blood or thyroid tissue (not recorded which). The source is an adult woman with Graves' disease, either hyperthyroidism or ophthalmopathy (not recorded which).

The chain employs TRBV5-1 and TRBJ1-3, with D possibly being TRBD1 (6 bases). Per the germline V gene, CDR1 is SGHRS and CDR2 is YFSETQ. V was shortened by 6 bases and J by 4 bases, with 14 bases between the two germline ends. CDR3 size: 14 residues. DNA of the CDR3: TGCGCCAGCACCACTACGGGGGCCGGAAACACCATATATTTT. Translating gives CASTTTGAGNTIYF.

This CDR3 is CASTQGAQPQHF. The CDR3 coding sequence is TGCGCCAGCACTCAGGGGGCTCAGCCCCAGCATTTT. The rearrangement uses TRBV10-2 and TRBJ1-5, with TRBD1 identical over 8 bases. Germline assignment: CDR1 WSHSY and CDR2 SAAADI. V trimming: 7 bases; J trimming: 6 bases; junction bases outside the gene matches: 2. The CDR3 loop spans 12 amino acids.

The chain carries TRBV7-9 and TRBJ1-1; perhaps TRBD1 as D (5 bases). The germline CDR1 and CDR2 sequences are SEHNR and FQNEAQ (reference sequence). The CDR3 runs 12 residues. Deletions cut 5 bases from V and 10 bases from J, with 14 bases between. Written as DNA, the CDR3 is TGTGCCAGCAGCCCCGGAATAGGGGTAGCTTTCTTT. Translated, it gives CASSPGIGVAFF.

The V gene is TRBV20-1, the J gene TRBJ1-3; the match to TRBD1 covers 9 bases. Per germline, CDR1 DFQATT and CDR2 SNEGSKA (reference sequence). V lost 5 bases, J lost 1 base, and 3 bases stayed unmatched. This CDR3 region has 14 residues. CDR3 coding DNA: TGCAGTGCTCCTGGACAGGGGTCTGGAAACACCATATATTTT. Its translation is CSAPGQGSGNTIYF.

This clonotype was seen many times. The chain links TRBV10-3 to TRBJ1-2; 7 bases are a match to TRBD1. V lost 10 bases to trimming and J lost 8 bases; unmatched junction nucleotides: 10. The CDR3 sequence is 12 residues long. The germline V gene encodes CDR1 ENHRY and CDR2 SYGVKD. The CDR3 DNA reads as TGTGCCACCGAAGACAGGGTGGACGGCTACACCTTC. It is translated as CATEDRVDGYTF.

This chain links TRBV28 with TRBJ2-2, with D maybe TRBD2 (6 bases). The CDR3 runs to 13 residues. Deletions cut 3 bases from V and 7 bases from J, with 9 bases between. Germline values: CDR1 MDHEN, CDR2 SYDVKM. The CDR3 spells CASSFHGGGELFF. CDR3 nucleotides: TGTGCCAGCAGTTTCCACGGGGGCGGGGAGCTGTTTTTT.

This clonotype was recorded a few times. A much larger clone lies a single base off, so this may be a read error. The J gene is TRBJ2-5, the V gene TRBV6-5; D remains ambiguous. CDR3 length: 13 amino acids. In germline, CDR1 is MNHEY, CDR2 SVGAGI. The DNA for the CDR3 is TGTGCCAGCAGTTATAGCTACCAAGAGGCCCAGTACTTC. It codes for CASSYSYQEAQYF.

V usage is TRBV5-4 and J usage is TRBJ1-1; 8 positions match TRBD1. Germline assignment: CDR1 SGHNT and CDR2 YYREEE (reference sequence). The CDR3 loop spans 14 amino acids. V shed 4 bases, J shed 7 bases, and the junction held 9 bases outside the gene matches. CDR3 region: CASSPGTGAVEAFF. The CDR3 bases are TGTGCCAGCAGCCCTGGGACAGGAGCTGTTGAAGCTTTCTTT.

The genes are TRBV6-2 or TRBV6-3 and TRBJ2-3, with 10 bases identical to TRBD1. V trimming: 2 bases; J trimming: 4 bases; junction bases outside the gene matches: 3. The CDR3 contains 15 residues. From germline, CDR1 is MNHEY and CDR2 SVGEGT. The CDR3 DNA sequence: TGTGCCAGCAGTTACGGGACAGGGGCCCCAGATACGCAGTATTTT. This translates into CASSYGTGAPDTQYF.

The chain has TRBV5-1 and TRBJ1-3; maybe TRBD1 (6 bases). The germline V gene has CDR1 SGHRS and CDR2 YFSETQ. The CDR3 is 14 residues long. V lost 0 bases and J 2 bases, leaving 6 bases between the germline ends. Written as DNA, the CDR3 is TGCGCCAGCAGCTTGGGACAGGCTGGAAACACCATATATTTT. This codes for CASSLGQAGNTIYF. The entire variable domain, with the rest obtained from reference TRBV5-1 and TRBJ1-3, is as follows: KAGVTQTPRYLIKTRGQQVTLSCSPISGHRSVSWYQQTPGQGLQFLFEYFSETQRNKGNFPGRFSGRQFSNSRSEMNVSTLELGDSALYLCASSLGQAGNTIYFGEGSWLTVV.

Regarding this clonotype: The junction does not match germline at one end; this may be a read error. This rearrangement joins TRBV6-4 to TRBJ2-5; 9 nucleotides align to TRBD1. Germline CDR1 reads MRHNA; CDR2 reads SNTAGT. The CDR3 totals 14 residues. The CDR3 nucleotides read TGTGCCACCAGTGACCGGACAGGGGAAGAGACCCAGTACTTC. The encoded protein is CATSDRTGEETQYF.

This clonotype was seen ten or more times. This chain joins TRBV15 and TRBJ2-6, with D uncertain. The CDR3 has 19 amino acids. Germline CDR1 LNHNV, CDR2 YYDKDF (reference sequence). V lost 0 bases, J lost 2 bases, and 17 bases lay in between. The chain's CDR3 is CATSREEASVIPGANVLTF. Here the CDR3 DNA reads TGTGCCACCAGCAGAGAAGAAGCAAGCGTTATCCCTGGGGCCAACGTCCTGACTTTC. Full variable domain (remainder filled in from reference TRBV15 and TRBJ2-6): DAMVIQNPRYQVTQFGKPVTLSCSQTLNHNVMYWYQQKSSQAPKLLFHYYDKDFNNEADTPDNFQSRRPNTSFCFLDIRSPGLGDTAMYLCATSREEASVIPGANVLTFGAGSRLTVL.

CDR3 sequence reads: CASSHRDGLMNTEAFF. The CDR3 DNA sequence: TGCGCCAGCAGCCACAGGGACGGTTTAATGAACACTGAAGCTTTCTTT. The V and J genes are TRBV4-1 and TRBJ1-1, with D perhaps matching TRBD1 (5 bases). The V end was cut by 3 bases, the J end by 0 bases, with 14 bases between. The CDR3 is 16 residues long. Looked up from germline, CDR1 is MGHRA and CDR2 is YSYEKL.

This clonotype has at least ten counts. The rearrangement uses TRBV20-1 and TRBJ2-5; D gene ambiguous. This CDR3 comprises 15 residues. From germline, CDR1 is DFQATT and CDR2 SNEGSKA (reference sequence). The V end lost 0 bases, the J end lost 7 bases, and 18 bases lay between the germline ends. In nucleotides, the CDR3 is TGCAGTGCTAGAGATCTGCCAGGCCCCATCGGGACCCAGTACTTC. This sequence encodes CSARDLPGPIGTQYF.

This clonotype appeared many times. The rearrangement links TRBV12-3 or TRBV12-4 to TRBJ2-6, with D hard to call. The CDR3 consists of 17 residues. Trimming removed 3 bases at V and 0 bases at J, with 12 bases between. CDR3 loop: CASSLMTVISGANVLTF. CDR3 DNA sequence: TGTGCCAGCAGTTTGATGACGGTGATCTCTGGGGCCAACGTCCTGACTTTC.

The chain carries TRBV9 and TRBJ2-1; D unclear. This CDR3 is built from 14 residues. Germline values: CDR1 SGDLS, CDR2 YYNGEE. The V end lost 4 bases, the J end lost 5 bases, and 13 bases lay between the germline ends. This CDR3 reads CASSQTTDHNEQFF. Written as DNA, the CDR3 is TGTGCCAGCAGCCAAACGACGGATCACAATGAGCAGTTCTTC.

This clonotype was counted many times. This chain links TRBV11-2 with TRBJ1-3, with TRBD1 matching over 8 bases. Trimming removed 5 bases from V and 4 bases from J; junction bases left unmatched: 4. The CDR3 is made up of 14 amino acids. Germline V lookup: CDR1 SGHAT, CDR2 FQNNGV. CDR3 DNA sequence: TGTGCCAGCAGCCGGGACAGGCGGGGAAACACCATATATTTT. Its protein is CASSRDRRGNTIYF.

This clonotype was detected many times. The chain employs TRBV20-1 and TRBJ1-1; no reliable D call. The germline gives CDR1 DFQATT, CDR2 SNEGSKA (reference sequence). V lost 1 base and J 1 base, leaving 10 bases between the germline ends. The CDR3 runs 14 residues. CDR3 in amino acids: CSARGAAGNTEAFF. The CDR3 nucleotides read TGCAGTGCTAGAGGCGCGGCGGGGAACACTGAAGCTTTCTTT.

The chain employs TRBV7-9 and TRBJ1-2; D ambiguous. The CDR3 loop spans 17 amino acids. Germline-derived CDR1 and CDR2 are SEHNR and FQNEAQ (reference sequence). Trimming took off 5 bases at V and 7 bases at J, with 26 bases between the two ends. CDR3 nucleotide sequence: TGTGCCAGCAGCCCAGATGCCTTGGCGGTCACGGCGTTTGGCTACACCTTC. Protein sequence: CASSPDALAVTAFGYTF.

This clonotype was picked up many times. The chain links TRBV7-8 to TRBJ1-2; tentatively, D is TRBD1 (5 bases). Germline V gene sequence: CDR1 SGHVS, CDR2 FQNEAQ. Trimming took 5 bases from V and 4 from J, leaving 11 bases between them. The CDR3 totals 13 residues. This CDR3 is CASSLRGTYGYTF. The CDR3 coding sequence is TGTGCCAGCAGCCTTCGGGGCACCTATGGCTACACCTTC.

This clonotype has ten or more counts. This chain joins TRBV10-3 and TRBJ2-2; TRBD2 agrees at 10 bases. This CDR3 has 14 amino acids. Germline V gives CDR1 ENHRY, CDR2 SYGVKD. The V gene end was trimmed by 6 bases and the J gene end by 4 bases; junction bases not matched to a gene: 2. The DNA of the CDR3 is TGTGCCATCAGGGGGACTAGCGCCACCGGGGAGCTGTTTTTT. The encoded protein is CAIRGTSATGELFF.

The table lists this clonotype with many counts. The CDR3: CASSMFPSGSLYEQYF. The CDR3, as DNA: TGTGCCAGTAGTATGTTCCCAAGCGGGAGTTTGTACGAGCAGTACTTC. The V and J genes are TRBV19 and TRBJ2-7; 8 bases align to TRBD2. The CDR3 has 16 residues. CDR1 LNHDA and CDR2 SQIVND come from the germline V gene (reference sequence). V gave up 3 bases and J gave up 4 bases; unmatched junction bases: 11.